This TCR beta chain originates from a study of CD8 T cells in acute hepatitis C reinfection. Whole-study context: TCRbeta of HCV NS3-1073-specific CD8+ T cells was profiled. Findings and caveats of the study: Regardless of outcome, about twelve public clonotypes appeared, one using V04-02/J02-02.

This clone is large within its sample. As to time point: at least 347 days after estimated infection, following spontaneous clearance. The hepatitis C virus-specific receptor repertoire was characterized directly ex vivo, with no prior expansion in culture. Every 3 months, donors from a Montreal cohort of people who inject drugs were followed. Acute primary HCV meant a new positive RNA or antibody result following a negative test within 24 weeks. Sequencing used immunoSEQ multiplex PCR; TCRdb keeps in-frame clones, though not all of them. The data hold approximately 2,500 clones, with 55% to 80% observed a single time. The receptor was derived from a man aged 35-49 years who spontaneously cleared hepatitis C infection. Source: HCV NS3-1073 tetramer-sorted CD8+ T cells from PBMCs, taken at follow-up.

DNA of the CDR3: TGTGCCAGCAGCCGAGTAACAGGGGGTGAGGCCGGGGAGCTGTTTTTT. This codes for CASSRVTGGEAGELFF. The chain recombines TRBV11-1 with TRBJ2-2; 8 bases agree with TRBD1. The V gene's germline CDR1 is SGHAT and CDR2 FQDESV (reference sequence). This CDR3 has 16 amino acids. V gave up 5 bases and J gave up 6 bases; unmatched junction bases: 11.